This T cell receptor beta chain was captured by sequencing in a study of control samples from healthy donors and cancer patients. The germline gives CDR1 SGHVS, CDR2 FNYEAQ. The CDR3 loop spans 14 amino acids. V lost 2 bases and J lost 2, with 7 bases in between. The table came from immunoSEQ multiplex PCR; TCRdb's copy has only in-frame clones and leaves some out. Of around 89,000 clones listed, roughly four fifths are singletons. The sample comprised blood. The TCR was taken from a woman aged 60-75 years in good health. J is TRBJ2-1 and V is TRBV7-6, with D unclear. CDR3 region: CASSLRGAYNEQFF. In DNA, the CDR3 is TGTGCCAGCAGCTTACGCGGCGCCTACAATGAGCAGTTCTTC.